The rows below give T cell receptor beta chains drawn from one sample of a study of cytomegalovirus exposure and HLA in healthy donors. TCRdb keeps only in-frame clones here, not all; method: immunoSEQ multiplex PCR. The sample lists 95,000 to 150,000 clones; approximately 80% were seen once. Sequences were obtained from PBMCs. The source is a man aged 30 to 39 in good health and CMV-seropositive. The conserved cysteine and the conserved F or W are not part of the CDR3 here.

J gene | V gene | CDR3 protein
TRBJ1-1 | TRBV5-4 | ASRADWNTEAF
TRBJ2-7 | TRBV11-2 | ASSSGRGFSYNNYEQY
TRBJ1-1 | TRBV2 | ASKLPRGRDTEAF
TRBJ1-2 | TRBV6-1 | ASSEQQIYYT
TRBJ1-2 | TRBV5-1 | ASSPKTGDGYT
TRBJ1-2 | TRBV14 | ASSQVSGLMGYGYT
TRBJ2-5 | TRBV18 | ASEGVEEETQY
TRBJ1-3 | TRBV7-3 | ASSLGAASGNTIY
TRBJ2-7 | TRBV6-5 | ASSYSGTGLWEQY
TRBJ2-3 | TRBV27 | ASSLGGGSTDTQY
TRBJ2-5 | TRBV5-1 | ASSLGTSGVETQY
TRBJ2-5 | TRBV6-5 | ASRPTGERETQY
TRBJ2-1 | TRBV9 | ASSVRDLAGGYNEQF
TRBJ1-5 | TRBV5-6 | ASSPGTGGAGQPQH
TRBJ1-5 | TRBV6-5 | ASTGQVNQPQH
TRBJ2-1 | TRBV7-8 | ATHSRGNSYNEQF
TRBJ2-5 | TRBV10-3 | AIAGGPGETQY
TRBJ1-6 | TRBV5-5 | ASSAWAYNSPLH
TRBJ1-3 | TRBV5-1 | ASSYGQGLSSGNTIY
TRBJ2-7 | TRBV13 | ASSLVQGKGEQY
TRBJ2-1 | TRBV27 | ASSLFPGRNEQF
TRBJ1-1 | TRBV5-6 | ASSPRRGRDRTEAF
TRBJ1-2 | TRBV2 | ASSEGVILSGYT
TRBJ2-7 | TRBV27 | ASSSWTGDEQY
TRBJ1-6 | TRBV9 | ASSAYGSSRDSPLH
TRBJ1-4 | TRBV2 | ASSEGQIYEKLF
TRBJ1-1 | TRBV19 | ASSTTGGRTEAF
TRBJ1-1 | TRBV6-1 | ASSPGEGTEAF
TRBJ1-2 | TRBV6-4 | ASSAQTNYGYT
TRBJ1-4 | TRBV19 | ASSAQGLGNEKLF
TRBJ1-2 | TRBV27 | ASRPIQGYNYGYT
TRBJ2-3 | TRBV6-1 | ASSEFNSDTQY
TRBJ1-1 | TRBV6-1 | ASSANRQGPNTEAF
TRBJ2-1 | TRBV6-1 | ASSEPPGQGGYEQF
TRBJ2-2 | TRBV6-5 | ASSYSLNTGELF
TRBJ1-3 | TRBV5-5 | ASSRTGTSGNTIY
TRBJ1-5 | TRBV5-6 | ASSPGTGRWNQPQH
TRBJ1-1 | TRBV29-1 | SVSAGRTEAF
TRBJ1-1 | TRBV2 | ASTLTGNTEAF
TRBJ2-3 | TRBV7-9 | ASSLFSWAGRADTQY
TRBJ1-5 | TRBV6-6 | ASTQGISQPQH
TRBJ1-1 | TRBV6-6 | ASRPSSSGGTEAF
TRBJ1-5 | TRBV18 | ASSSLSEPQH
TRBJ2-3 | TRBV19 | ASSIAPSGLGPDTQY
TRBJ2-6 | TRBV2 | ASRASGVISGANVLT
- | TRBV7-2 | ASSAEGYYEQY
TRBJ1-3 | TRBV7-9 | ASSARGFQGIGSGNTIY
TRBJ2-7 | TRBV18 | ASSPFSTGASYEQY